The next 3 T cell receptor beta chains were all read from a single sample in a study of T cell responses to AZD1222 COVID-19 vaccine. Only in-frame clones appear in the TCRdb table, and some are missing; sequencing was by immunoSEQ multiplex PCR. Among around 90,000 clones listed, approximately 89% were seen once. This material consisted of peripheral blood, taken on day 0 of MenACWY control vaccination. Every receptor here comes from an adult in good health.

The rearrangement links TRBV5-4 to TRBJ2-2; D is ambiguous. V was pared by 9 bases and J by 1 base, with 16 bases between. Germline V lookup: CDR1 SGHNT, CDR2 YYREEE (reference sequence). There are 15 residues in the CDR3. The CDR3 DNA sequence: TGTGCCACCAGTGGGCAGGCACAGAACACCGGGGAGCTGTTTTTT. Protein product: CATSGQAQNTGELFF.

The chain uses TRBV7-3 and TRBJ1-3; a possible D gene is TRBD1 (5 bases). Germline CDR1 and CDR2: SGHTA and FQGTGA. There are 14 residues in the CDR3. V was cut by 5 bases and J by 3 bases, with 11 bases left in between. This CDR3 is CASSPGLSGNTIYF. CDR3 nucleotides: TGTGCCAGCAGCCCGGGACTCAGTGGAAACACCATATATTTT.

The chain is built from TRBV7-2 and TRBJ2-6; D may be TRBD1 (6 bases). The CDR3 runs 16 residues. Per the germline V gene, CDR1 is SGHTA and CDR2 is FQGNSA. V shed 5 bases and J shed 0 bases, with 11 bases lying between them. CDR3 amino acids: CASSKTGASGANVLTF. The CDR3 DNA follows: TGTGCCAGCAGCAAGACAGGAGCCTCTGGGGCCAACGTCCTGACTTTC.